The 14 T cell receptor beta chains reported below all come from one sample, sequenced in a study of T-cell reconstitution after alpha-beta-depleted transplantation in children. Researchers prepared the TCRbeta library using unique molecular identifiers, the study reports. Each CDR3 protein gets one entry after TCRdb re-called the PCR reads with MiXCR. The sample has approximately 590,000 distinct CDR3 sequences; roughly 10% are singletons. The specimen comprised PBMCs from the stem cell graft donor, sampled from the stem cell graft. These receptors were taken from a human donor who donated a stem cell graft to a child with acute myeloid leukemia.

This clonotype showed up just a few times. The gene calls are TRBV27 and TRBJ1-4; no definite D call. There are 14 residues in the CDR3. V lost 6 bases and J 2 bases, leaving 10 bases between the germline ends. CDR1 and CDR2 from the germline V gene are MNHEY and SMNVEV (reference sequence). In DNA form, the CDR3 reads TGTGCCAGCAGATCTGGGTGGACTAATGAAAAACTGTTTTTT. This gives the protein CASRSGWTNEKLFF.

Concerning this clonotype: This may stem from a read error, because a much larger clone lies one nucleotide away. J is TRBJ2-1 and V is TRBV5-1; 10 positions match TRBD1. Per germline, CDR1 SGHRS and CDR2 YFSETQ. This CDR3 comprises 15 residues. The CDR3 coding sequence is TGCGCCAGCAGCGTGACAGGGGGCTCCTACAATGAGCGGTTCTTC. Translation: CASSVTGGSYNERFF.

This clonotype was seen a handful of times. The genes are TRBV30 and TRBJ2-7, with 9 positions matching TRBD2. The CDR3 runs to 14 residues. Germline CDR1 and CDR2: GTSNPN and SVGIG (reference sequence). Trimming cost V 0 bases and J 4 bases; bases outside gene matches: 4. The DNA for the CDR3 is TGTGCCTGGAGTGTAGCGGGAGGTTTGTACGAGCAGTACTTC. It specifies CAWSVAGGLYEQYF.

Ten or more counts support this clonotype. V gene TRBV20-1 combines with J gene TRBJ2-1, with no clear D. Germline-derived CDR1 and CDR2 are DFQATT and SNEGSKA (reference sequence). The V gene lost 4 bases and the J gene lost 5 bases, with 12 bases spanning the gap. This CDR3 is 13 amino acids long. CDR3 loop: CSATPNLNNEQFF. For the CDR3, the DNA is TGCAGTGCTACTCCCAATTTAAACAATGAGCAGTTCTTC.

This clonotype was seen more than once but under ten times. This chain uses TRBV28 with TRBJ2-1; D is ambiguous. With 6 bases removed from V and 0 bases from J, the gap between germline ends came to 12 bases. CDR3 size: 15 residues. The germline V gene encodes CDR1 MDHEN and CDR2 SYDVKM. DNA for the CDR3: TGTGCCAGCAGCCACCAGTTAAGCTCCTACAATGAGCAGTTCTTC. Translation: CASSHQLSSYNEQFF.

The chain carries TRBV6-5 and TRBJ1-3; no definite D call. The CDR3 is made up of 15 amino acids. Trimming left V 2 bases short and J 0 bases short, with 8 bases between. Germline-derived CDR1 and CDR2 are MNHEY and SVGAGI. For the CDR3, the DNA is TGTGCCAGCAGTTACAAATGGTCCTCTGGAAACACCATATATTTT. As protein: CASSYKWSSGNTIYF.

The V call is TRBV3-1, the J call TRBJ2-5, with 14 bases lining up with TRBD2. After removal of 1 base from V and 5 bases from J, the junction contained 6 bases not matched to a gene. The CDR3 runs to 17 residues. The germline V gene encodes CDR1 LGHDT and CDR2 YNNKEL (reference sequence). In DNA, the CDR3 is TGTGCCAGCAGCCAAGGGACTAGCGGGAGGCCGAGGGAGACCCAGTACTTC. Translation gives CASSQGTSGRPRETQYF.

This clonotype was detected ten times or more. This chain links TRBV20-1 with TRBJ2-7; D gene ambiguous. CDR1 DFQATT and CDR2 SNEGSKA come from the germline V gene (reference sequence). V lost 0 bases to trimming and J lost 6 bases, with 6 bases between them. This CDR3 is built from 11 residues. The CDR3 protein is CSARDGPEQYF. The DNA of the CDR3 is TGCAGTGCTAGAGATGGGCCCGAGCAGTACTTC.

V gene TRBV30 combines with J gene TRBJ2-6; the match to TRBD1 covers 8 bases. The V gene's germline CDR1 is GTSNPN and CDR2 SVGIG (reference sequence). The J segment lost 0 bases and the V segment lost 5 bases, leaving 6 bases of the junction unmatched. The CDR3 runs 16 residues. As DNA, the CDR3 is TGTGCCTGGGACAGGGGCGCCCCCTCTGGGGCCAACGTCCTGACTTTC. Translating gives CAWDRGAPSGANVLTF.

There are a few counts of this clonotype. V is TRBV12-3 or TRBV12-4 and J is TRBJ2-5, with D uncertain. The CDR3 has 15 amino acids. The germline V and J ends were trimmed by 7 bases and 1 base, with 16 bases remaining between them. CDR3 sequence (DNA): TGTGCCAGCACGACCGGACGCCTCGCCCAAGAGACCCAGTACTTC. It is translated as CASTTGRLAQETQYF.

Worth noting for this clonotype: A junction boundary mismatches the germline segment, possibly from a read error. The chain joins TRBV7-3 to TRBJ2-1; the D gene is possibly TRBD1 (5 bases). The CDR3 spans 17 residues. The germline V gene encodes CDR1 SGHTA and CDR2 FQGTGA. CDR3 region: CACSLTRGQLWDNEQFF. The CDR3 DNA sequence: TGTGCCTGCAGCTTAACAAGGGGCCAGTTGTGGGACAATGAGCAGTTCTTC.

This clonotype was counted at least ten times. The chain is built from TRBV6-5 and TRBJ2-3; maybe TRBD1 (6 bases). The V gene's germline CDR1 is MNHEY and CDR2 SVGAGI. V was pared by 2 bases and J by 1 base, with 10 bases between. CDR3 size: 15 residues. The CDR3 sequence: CASSYPAGGTDTQYF. The CDR3 nucleotides read TGTGCCAGCAGTTACCCGGCAGGGGGCACAGATACGCAGTATTTT.

V and J are TRBV29-1 and TRBJ2-3; 11 bases are a match to TRBD2. The V segment lost 4 bases and the J segment 2 bases; nucleotides outside the gene matches: 5. From germline, CDR1 is SQVTM and CDR2 ANQGSEA. The CDR3 totals 15 residues. CDR3 coding DNA: TGCAGCGTTGTGCCTAGCGGGAGGTACACAGATACGCAGTATTTT. Its translation is CSVVPSGRYTDTQYF.

The table lists this clonotype with a few counts. This chain uses TRBV28 with TRBJ2-3; D gene ambiguous. V was clipped by 3 bases and J by 3 bases, with 16 bases between them. Germline V gene data show CDR1 as MDHEN and CDR2 as SYDVKM. This CDR3 is built from 16 residues. The CDR3 DNA is TGTGCCAGCAGTTTTTTCCTCGGGTTTCAGACAGATACGCAGTATTTT. It yields the protein CASSFFLGFQTDTQYF.